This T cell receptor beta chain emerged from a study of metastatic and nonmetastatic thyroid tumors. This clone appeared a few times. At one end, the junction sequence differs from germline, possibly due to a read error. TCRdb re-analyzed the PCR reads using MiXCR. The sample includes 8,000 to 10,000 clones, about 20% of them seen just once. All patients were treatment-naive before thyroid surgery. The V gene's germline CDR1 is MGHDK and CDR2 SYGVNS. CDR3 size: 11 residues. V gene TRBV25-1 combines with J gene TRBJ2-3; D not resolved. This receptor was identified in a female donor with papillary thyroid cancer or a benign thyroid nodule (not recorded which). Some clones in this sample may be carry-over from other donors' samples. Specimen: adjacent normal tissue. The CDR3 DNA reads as TGTGCCAGCAGTTGGTGTGATACGCAGTGTTTT. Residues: CASSWCDTQCF.